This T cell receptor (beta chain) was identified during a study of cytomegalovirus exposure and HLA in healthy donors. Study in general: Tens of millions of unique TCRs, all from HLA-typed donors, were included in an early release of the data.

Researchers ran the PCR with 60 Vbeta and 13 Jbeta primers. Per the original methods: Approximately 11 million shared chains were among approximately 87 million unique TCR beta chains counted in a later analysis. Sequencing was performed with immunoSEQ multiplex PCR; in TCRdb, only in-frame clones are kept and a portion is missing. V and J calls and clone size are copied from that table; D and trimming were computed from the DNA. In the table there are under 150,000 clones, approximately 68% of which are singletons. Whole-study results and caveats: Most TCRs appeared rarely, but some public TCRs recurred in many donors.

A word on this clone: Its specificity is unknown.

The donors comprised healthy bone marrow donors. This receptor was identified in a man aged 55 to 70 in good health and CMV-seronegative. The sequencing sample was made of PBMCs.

CDR3 protein: CASSLAGTSESSYEQYF. The CDR3 DNA reads as TGTGCCAGCAGCTTGGCGGGGACTAGCGAATCCTCCTACGAGCAGTACTTC. This chain joins TRBV7-2 and TRBJ2-7, with 10 bases aligning to TRBD2. The CDR3 loop spans 17 amino acids. Germline V gene sequence: CDR1 SGHTA, CDR2 FQGNSA. The trim removed 3 bases at V and 0 bases at J, leaving 8 bases unmatched.